The next 13 T cell receptor beta chains were all read from a single sample in a study of identical twins. TCRdb used MiXCR to reprocess the 5' RACE reads, holding one entry per CDR3 protein. The table shows some 500,000 distinct CDR3 sequences, with 14% occurring only once. The data also belong to a second study, concerning yellow fever vaccine responses in identical twins.

Sequencing was performed on CD4+ T cells sorted from blood. These receptors originate from a woman aged 18-29 years in good health.

Details on this clonotype: Germline is not matched at one junction end, which may reflect a read error. The V and J genes are TRBV7-3 and TRBJ2-6, with 7 nucleotides matching TRBD2. This CDR3 is built from 16 residues. Germline CDR1 and CDR2: SGHTA and FQGTGA. The CDR3, as DNA: TGCGCCAGCAGCTTGGGCGGGGGATCTGGGGCCAACGTCCTGACTTTC. This sequence encodes CASSLGGGSGANVLTF.

This chain joins TRBV19 and TRBJ2-1; no reliable D call. The CDR3 is 15 residues long. V dropped 3 bases and J dropped 1 base, with 10 bases sitting between them. Germline lookup yields CDR1 LNHDA and CDR2 SQIVND (reference sequence). The DNA of the CDR3 is TGTGCCAGTAGTATTCTGCGGACGTCCTACAATGAGCAGTTCTTC. It translates to CASSILRTSYNEQFF.

The CDR3 loop is CASSYQRGGGELFF. In DNA, the CDR3 is TGTGCCAGCAGTTACCAGAGGGGTGGCGGGGAGCTGTTTTTT. V and J are TRBV6-2 or TRBV6-3 and TRBJ2-2, with D perhaps given as TRBD1 or TRBD2 (5 bases each). CDR1 is MNHEY and CDR2 is SVGEGT in the germline V gene. Trimming took 2 bases from V and 7 from J, leaving 11 bases between them. The CDR3 has 14 amino acids.

This clonotype was observed a few times. The chain employs TRBV12-3 or TRBV12-4 and TRBJ2-7, with 10 positions matching TRBD2. CDR3 length equals 16 residues. Trimming removed 6 bases from V and 6 bases from J; junction bases left unmatched: 14. The CDR3 DNA reads as TGTGCCAGCAGCCGACGGGGGGCTAGCGGGAGTAGCGAGCAGTACTTC. This translates into CASSRRGASGSSEQYF.

This clonotype was seen repeatedly, ten times or more. This chain joins TRBV20-1 and TRBJ1-1; 12 bases agree with TRBD1. V shed 3 bases and J 3 bases; nucleotides not matched to a gene: 5. This CDR3 comprises 15 residues. CDR1 and CDR2 (germline): DFQATT, SNEGSKA (reference sequence). CDR3 coding DNA: TGCAGTGCTAGCGCAGGGACAGGGGGCGACACTGAAGCTTTCTTT. Translated, it gives CSASAGTGGDTEAFF.

This clonotype was seen more than once but under ten times. The chain joins TRBV19 to TRBJ2-1; 9 nucleotides line up with TRBD2. There are 13 residues in the CDR3. Germline V gene lookup returns CDR1 LNHDA and CDR2 SQIVND (reference sequence). After removal of 5 bases from V and 12 bases from J, the junction contained 8 bases not matched to a gene. The CDR3 reads CASSGSGRDGQFF. CDR3 in DNA: TGTGCCAGTAGTGGTAGCGGGAGAGATGGGCAGTTCTTC.

The chain employs TRBV5-1 and TRBJ2-1; possibly TRBD2 for D (7 bases). V gave up 0 bases and J gave up 15 bases, with 25 bases separating them. The germline V gene encodes CDR1 SGHRS and CDR2 YFSETQ. This CDR3 is built from 16 residues. CDR3 in amino acids: CASSLEAGAPTLASFF. CDR3 sequence (DNA): TGCGCCAGCAGCTTGGAGGCGGGGGCACCGACTCTCGCGTCGTTCTTC. The full variable domain, rest sourced from reference TRBV5-1 and TRBJ2-1, is KAGVTQTPRYLIKTRGQQVTLSCSPISGHRSVSWYQQTPGQGLQFLFEYFSETQRNKGNFPGRFSGRQFSNSRSEMNVSTLELGDSALYLCASSLEAGAPTLASFFGPGTRLTVL.

This clonotype showed up many times. The chain couples TRBV24-1 to TRBJ2-3, with TRBD1 as a possible D gene (6 bases). CDR1 and CDR2 from the germline V gene are KGHDR and SFDVKD. CDR3 length equals 14 residues. The germline V and J ends were trimmed by 6 bases and 4 bases, with 13 bases remaining between them. CDR3 nucleotides: TGTGCCACCAGTCCCAGGGGTTTCGCAGATACGCAGTATTTT. This sequence encodes CATSPRGFADTQYF.

The chain uses TRBV4-2 and TRBJ2-3; 13 bases match TRBD2. This CDR3 contains 20 residues. Germline V gene data show CDR1 as LGHNA and CDR2 as YNFKEQ. Trimming cost V 3 bases and J 0 bases; bases outside gene matches: 12. The CDR3 DNA is TGTGCCAGCAGCCAGAACGAGGGACTAGCGGGGAGGAAAAGCACAGATACGCAGTATTTT. Residues: CASSQNEGLAGRKSTDTQYF.

V and J are TRBV12-3 or TRBV12-4 and TRBJ2-3; tentative D call: TRBD1 (5 bases). Trimming cost V 0 bases and J 7 bases, with 14 bases left between them. The CDR3 spans 15 residues. The chain's CDR3 is CASSLAPLPDNTQYF. The CDR3 bases are TGTGCCAGCAGTTTAGCACCTCTTCCGGACAATACGCAGTATTTT.

Only a few counts were recorded for this clonotype. The J gene is TRBJ2-3, the V gene TRBV12-3 or TRBV12-4; TRBD1 might be the D (7 bases). This CDR3 region has 15 residues. V was shortened by 1 base and J by 8 bases, with 16 bases between the two germline ends. The CDR3, as DNA: TGTGCCAGCAGTTTAGGAGACAGGGAGGTCGGTACGCAGTATTTT. Protein sequence: CASSLGDREVGTQYF.

This clonotype was counted many times. The chain carries TRBV20-1 and TRBJ2-5, with D possibly being TRBD1 (6 bases). The germline gives CDR1 DFQATT, CDR2 SNEGSKA (reference sequence). This CDR3 has 13 amino acids. The V and J ends lost 6 bases and 2 bases respectively, with 13 bases between them. The chain's CDR3 is CSAPGVGQETQYF. The CDR3 nucleotides are TGCAGTGCCCCAGGGGTGGGACAAGAGACCCAGTACTTC.

This clonotype has more than one count but fewer than ten. J is TRBJ2-2 and V is TRBV10-2; D may be TRBD1 (5 bases). V lost 6 bases to trimming and J lost 7 bases, with 15 bases between them. The germline V gene has CDR1 WSHSY and CDR2 SAAADI. There are 14 residues in the CDR3. The CDR3 region has the DNA TGCGCCAGCAGGACCCCCGACGGACACGGGGAGCTGTTTTTT. It codes for CASRTPDGHGELFF.